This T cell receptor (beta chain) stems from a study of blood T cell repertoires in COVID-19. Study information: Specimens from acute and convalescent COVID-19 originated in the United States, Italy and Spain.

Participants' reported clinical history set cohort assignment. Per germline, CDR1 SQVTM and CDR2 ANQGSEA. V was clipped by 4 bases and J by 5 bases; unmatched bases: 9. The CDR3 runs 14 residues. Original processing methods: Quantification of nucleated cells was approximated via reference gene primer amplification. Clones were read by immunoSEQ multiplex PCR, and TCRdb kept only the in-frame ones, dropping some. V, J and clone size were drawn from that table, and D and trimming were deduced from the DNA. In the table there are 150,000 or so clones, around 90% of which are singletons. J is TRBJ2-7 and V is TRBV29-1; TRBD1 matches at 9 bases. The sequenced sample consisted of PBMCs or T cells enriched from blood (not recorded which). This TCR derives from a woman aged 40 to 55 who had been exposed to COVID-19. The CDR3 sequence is CSVAVLDRGNEQYF. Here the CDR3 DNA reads TGCAGCGTTGCGGTCTTGGACAGGGGCAACGAGCAGTACTTC.